This paragraph covers one T cell receptor beta chain sequence. It has no known antigen specificity. There are no base qualities to consult, and no much larger clone falls within one base. The sample belongs to a study of OX40 agonist ivuxolimab in advanced cancers. Background on the whole study: Ivuxolimab was an agonistic, fully human IgG2 monoclonal antibody directed against OX40 (CD134), a costimulatory receptor. Intravenous ivuxolimab was administered to patients every 2 weeks at six dose levels: 0.01, 0.1, 0.3, 1.5, 3 and 10 mg/kg. Among the 52 dose-escalation patients, 19 had hepatocellular carcinoma, around 15 melanoma, 9 renal cell carcinoma and 9 head and neck cancer. In the dose-escalation cohort, approximately 82% of patients were male, and the mean age was 60 years with a range of roughly 20 to 80. Patients were allowed to have had prior anti-PD-1, anti-PD-L1 or anti-CTLA-4 therapy, and around 40% of the dose-escalation patients had previously received checkpoint inhibitors. Partial responses occurred in three dose-escalation patients, of whom one had hepatocellular carcinoma and two had cutaneous melanoma. The purpose of peripheral TCRbeta sequencing was to test whether ivuxolimab changed TCR sequence diversity and led to clonal T-cell expansion. The paper reports the monotherapy dose-escalation portion (N = 52 patients) of the phase I ivuxolimab trial.

Genomic DNA was extracted from sorted cells for sequencing of the TCRbeta CDR3 region. TCRbeta CDR3 regions were sequenced using the immunoSEQ Assay. TCRdb took this table from immuneACCESS and kept in-frame rearrangements with V and J called. Such tables lack part of the clones; where checked against another copy, unresolved V genes explain under half of the gap, and the rest is unexplained. For this sample the table gives 70,000 to 85,000 clones, of which over 90% were detected only once. Together, the top ten hold roughly 0.72% of the sample. Relative to germline, V is 1 base shorter and J is 5 bases shorter, with 9 bases between their ends. The CDR3 has 13 amino acids, counting the end cysteine and phenylalanine. The read is trimmed to its CDR3 DNA, 39 bases read in frame from base 1. CDR1 SGHRS and CDR2 YFSETQ were looked up in the germline V gene. Paper-wide results and their limitations: At doses of 0.1 to 3.0 mg/kg, clonal expansion of both CD4+ and CD8+ blood T cells was observed from baseline to week 6. Low levels of normalized T-cell clonal expansion were also seen in some patients who did not respond. In partial responders in the 0.1-3.0 mg/kg groups, normalized peripheral clonal expansion was found to be among the lowest, especially among CD8+ T cells. Antigen specificity was not determined for the clonally expanded peripheral T cells. After ivuxolimab, more expanded clones were found on average in CD8+ T cells than in CD4+ T cells.

Patients with a history of autoimmune disease or receiving systemic immunosuppression were excluded from the trial. In every dose cohort, peripheral blood was drawn for TCR sequencing at baseline, cycle 4 day 1, and cycle 7 day 1. Samples were obtained from an open-label, multicenter, first-in-human phase I dose-escalation trial of ivuxolimab. Adults with locally advanced or metastatic melanoma, renal cell carcinoma, hepatocellular carcinoma or head and neck squamous cell carcinoma were enrolled in the trial. Before TCR sequencing, CD4+ and CD8+ T cells were separately sorted from peripheral blood.

This sample comprised CD4+ or CD8+ T cells sorted from blood, obtained in a trial of the OX40 agonist ivuxolimab. The TCR originated in an adult with an advanced solid tumor such as melanoma, head and neck, liver or kidney cancer. The chain is encoded by TRBV5-1 joined to TRBJ2-5; the D gene is not confidently resolved. Read as DNA, the sequence is TGCGCCAGCAGCTTGTCAGCTTCCGAGACCCAGTACTTC. Protein translation: CASSLSASETQYF.